This T cell receptor (beta chain) was captured in a study of T cells expressing NK-cell markers. Looking at the study overall: Sorted CD3+CD56+NKG2C+, CD3+CD56+NKG2C- and CD3+CD56-NKG2C+ T cells supplied TCR beta repertoires. Seven HCMV-seropositive donors and one seronegative donor made up the eight sequenced donors.

About this clonotype itself: The antigen is unknown.

TCRdb reprocessed the 5' RACE reads; each CDR3 protein has one entry and no DNA is given. The data show about 170,000 distinct CDR3 sequences, and the top ten clones hold 20%. Study-level findings and limits: Top CD8+ clonotypes included the dominant CD3+CD56+NKG2C+ clonotypes in six donors.

The germline V gene has CDR1 SEHNR and CDR2 FQNEAQ (reference sequence). This CDR3 contains 16 residues. This clonotype was obtained from a man aged 18-70 years in good health. The chain couples TRBV7-9 to TRBJ2-3; TCRdb designates TRBD1, a call that cannot be tested without DNA. The sequencing input was blood T cells: a sorted CD56 or NKG2C T cell subset, CD4+ or CD8+ T cells, or bulk PBMC T cells (not recorded which). Here the CDR3 reads CASSSTGGDDTDTQYF.